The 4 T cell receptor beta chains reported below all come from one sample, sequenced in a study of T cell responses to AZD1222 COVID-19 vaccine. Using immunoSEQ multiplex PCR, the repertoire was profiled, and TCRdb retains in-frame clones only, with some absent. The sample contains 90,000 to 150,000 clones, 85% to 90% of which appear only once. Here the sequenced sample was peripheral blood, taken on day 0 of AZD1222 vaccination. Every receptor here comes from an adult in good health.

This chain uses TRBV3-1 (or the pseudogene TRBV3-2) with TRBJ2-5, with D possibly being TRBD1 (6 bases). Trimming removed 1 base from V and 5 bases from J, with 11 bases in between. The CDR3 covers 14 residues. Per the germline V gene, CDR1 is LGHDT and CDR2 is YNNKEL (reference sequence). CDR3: CASSQAGQFETQYF. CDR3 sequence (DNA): TGTGCCAGCAGCCAAGCAGGACAGTTCGAGACCCAGTACTTC.

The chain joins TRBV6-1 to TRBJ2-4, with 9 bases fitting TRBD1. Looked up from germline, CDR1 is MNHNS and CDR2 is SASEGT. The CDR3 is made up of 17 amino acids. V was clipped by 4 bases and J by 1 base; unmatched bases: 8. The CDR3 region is CASSAGGTGRAKNIQYF. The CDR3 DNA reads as TGTGCCAGCAGTGCTGGGGGGACAGGGAGGGCCAAAAACATTCAGTACTTC.

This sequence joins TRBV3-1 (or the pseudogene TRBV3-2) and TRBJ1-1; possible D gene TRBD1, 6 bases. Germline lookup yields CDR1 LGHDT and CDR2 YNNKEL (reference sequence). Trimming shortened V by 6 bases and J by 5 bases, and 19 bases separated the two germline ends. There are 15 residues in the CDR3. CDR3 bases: TGTGCCAGCAGTCAAATGGGGGGGCTCCGGACTGAAGCTTTCTTT. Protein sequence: CASSQMGGLRTEAFF.

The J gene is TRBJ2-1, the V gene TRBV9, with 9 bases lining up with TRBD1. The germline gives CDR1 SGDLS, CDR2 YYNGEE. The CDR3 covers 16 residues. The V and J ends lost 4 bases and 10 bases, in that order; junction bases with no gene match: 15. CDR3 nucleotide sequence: TGTGCCAGCAGCTCCCACGGGACAGGGAGTGGAAAAGAGCAGTTCTTC. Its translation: CASSSHGTGSGKEQFF.